One and the same sample provided the 10 T cell receptor beta chains below, sequenced in a study of T cells in Graves' hyperthyroidism and ophthalmopathy. RNA transcripts yielded amplified TCR beta CDR3 regions. The TCR CDR3 first-round RT-PCR relied on the HTBI primer set. MiXCR, run by TCRdb on the multiplex PCR reads, gives a single entry per CDR3 protein. The table includes just under 750,000 distinct CDR3 sequences, approximately 36% detected once. Input material: blood. These receptors were taken from a woman in her forties with Graves' hyperthyroidism.

This clonotype was seen a few times. The chain couples TRBV1 to TRBJ1-2; the D call of TRBD1 is as the table states it, not checked on the DNA. TRBV1 is a documented pseudogene. The CDR3 has 15 amino acids. CDR3 sequence: CTSSVPPQDPHGYTF. CDR3 in DNA: TGCACCAGCAGCGTGCCCCCACAAGATCCCCATGGCTACACCTTC.

The table lists this clonotype with a few counts. One junction end does not reproduce the germline sequence, and a read error may be involved. The V and J genes are TRBV4-1 and TRBJ1-5; D remains unclear. The V gene's germline CDR1 is MGHRA and CDR2 YSYEKL. The CDR3 covers 15 residues. This CDR3 reads CASSPTLGSHQPQHF. The CDR3 DNA is TGCGCCAGCAGCCCGACCTTAGGGAGTCATCAACCCCAGCATTTT.

The chain combines TRBV10-2 with TRBJ1-1, with 8 bases fitting TRBD1. The CDR3 is 10 residues long. CDR1 and CDR2 (germline): WSHSY, SAAADI. The J segment lost 4 bases and the V segment lost 11 bases, leaving 0 bases of the junction unmatched. DNA for the CDR3: TGCGCCGACAGGGGCACTGAAGCTTTCTTT. It specifies CADRGTEAFF.

This clonotype turned up a few times. This rearrangement joins TRBV24-1 to TRBJ2-1; tentatively, D is TRBD1 (6 bases). There are 15 residues in the CDR3. CDR1 and CDR2 (germline): KGHDR, SFDVKD. V shed 4 bases and J shed 2 bases, with 11 bases lying between them. The CDR3 DNA reads as TGTGCCACCAGTGAACAGGGTTGGGCCTACAATGAGCAGTTCTTC. Translation: CATSEQGWAYNEQFF.

V is TRBV5-4 and J is TRBJ1-1, with D possibly TRBD1 on 5 matching bases. CDR3 length equals 13 residues. The germline gives CDR1 SGHNT, CDR2 YYREEE (reference sequence). Trimming stripped 3 bases from V and 10 bases from J, with 16 bases between. CDR3 amino acids: CASSSAQGPLAFF. Written as DNA, the CDR3 is TGTGCCAGCAGCTCGGCCCAGGGCCCGTTAGCTTTCTTT.

For this clonotype: This sequence may be a read error, since a much larger clone differs from it by one base. The chain joins TRBV5-5 to TRBJ2-7; D may be TRBD2 (6 bases). Germline CDR1 is SGHKS and CDR2 is YYEKEE (reference sequence). The CDR3 consists of 14 residues. The CDR3, as DNA: TGCGCCAGCAGCCTTGGTAGCGGCCGCTACGGGCAGTACTTC. Amino acid sequence: CASSLGSGRYGQYF.

For this clonotype: One junction end disagrees with the germline gene, perhaps due to a read error. CDR3 in amino acids: CASSQEHYLAGKETQYF. The CDR3 DNA is TGCGCCAGCAGCCAAGAGCATTATTTGGCAGGGAAAGAGACCCAGTACTTC. This chain connects TRBV7-2 to TRBJ2-5, with a possible D match to TRBD1 (5 bases). This CDR3 is 17 amino acids long. In germline, CDR1 is SGHTA, CDR2 FQGNSA.

The chain uses TRBV7-2 and TRBJ2-7; a weak D match, TRBD1 (6 bases). The V end was cut by 6 bases, the J end by 4 bases, with 22 bases between. CDR3 length: 16 amino acids. Germline V gene lookup returns CDR1 SGHTA and CDR2 FQGNSA. CDR3 loop: CASSYSTETGQYEQYF. CDR3 nucleotide sequence: TGTGCCAGCAGTTACTCCACAGAGACAGGCCAATACGAGCAGTACTTC.

Concerning this clonotype itself: A junction boundary mismatches the germline segment, possibly from a read error. The V gene is TRBV10-2, the J gene TRBJ2-2; perhaps TRBD1 as D (6 bases). Per germline, CDR1 WSHSY and CDR2 SAAADI. This CDR3 spans 17 amino acids. The CDR3 nucleotides read TGTGCCAGCACCGGGGACACACGCCAACTAAACACCGGGGAGCTGTTTTTT. As protein: CASTGDTRQLNTGELFF.

This clonotype was detected many times. CDR3 nucleotide sequence: TGTGCCAGCAGCTACACGACCTTAGGCTACACCTTC. Translated, it gives CASSYTTLGYTF. V and J are TRBV5-8 and TRBJ1-2; no clear D gene. The CDR3 consists of 12 residues. Germline CDR1 and CDR2: SGHTS and YDEGEE. Trimming cost V 3 bases and J 8 bases, with 11 bases left between them.